The next 22 T cell receptor beta chains were all read from a single sample in a study of T cell responses to AZD1222 COVID-19 vaccine. TCRdb keeps only in-frame clones here, not all; method: immunoSEQ multiplex PCR. The sample holds some 190,000 clones, 80% to 95% seen once. Sequencing used peripheral blood, obtained 28 days after the second AZD1222 dose. The receptors shown here come from an adult who received the AZD1222 COVID-19 vaccine.

This clone was counted once. DNA of the CDR3: TGTGCCAGCAGCCTCACAGGGATTTACACTGAAGCTTTCTTT. The encoded protein is CASSLTGIYTEAFF. V is TRBV5-5 and J is TRBJ1-1, with D perhaps TRBD1 (6 bases). The CDR3 runs 14 residues. Germline V gene sequence: CDR1 SGHKS, CDR2 YYEKEE (reference sequence). The V and J ends lost 4 bases and 3 bases respectively, with 13 bases between them.

This sequence joins TRBV20-1 and TRBJ1-2, with TRBD1 matching 7 bases. Germline V CDR1 and CDR2: DFQATT, SNEGSKA (reference sequence). The CDR3 consists of 11 residues. The CDR3: CNVRGNYGYTF. The CDR3 nucleotides read TGCAATGTCAGGGGGAACTATGGCTACACCTTC.

This chain joins TRBV11-2 and TRBJ1-2, with TRBD1 matching over 12 bases. With 5 bases clipped from V and 6 bases from J, the junction kept 10 bases outside the gene matches. The CDR3 is made up of 16 amino acids. The germline gives CDR1 SGHAT, CDR2 FQNNGV. In nucleotides, the CDR3 is TGTGCCAGCAGCCCTCAAGGGACAGGGGGCTTTAATGGCTACACCTTC. Translating it yields CASSPQGTGGFNGYTF.

The chain carries TRBV7-9 and TRBJ1-6, with TRBD1 identical over 9 bases. Trimming removed 5 bases from V and 7 bases from J; junction bases left unmatched: 9. CDR3 length: 16 amino acids. Germline CDR1 reads SEHNR; CDR2 reads FQNEAQ (reference sequence). The CDR3 sequence: CASSLWTGTGNSPLHF. In nucleotides, the CDR3 is TGTGCCAGCAGCCTCTGGACCGGGACAGGGAATTCACCCCTCCACTTT.

The chain joins TRBV7-3 to TRBJ2-1; D is perhaps TRBD1 (6 bases). Germline CDR1 is SGHTA and CDR2 is FQGTGA. The V gene lost 5 bases and the J gene lost 2 bases, with 13 bases spanning the gap. This CDR3 spans 15 amino acids. CDR3 nucleotide sequence: TGTGCCAGCAGCCCGGTCGGGGACACCTACAATGAGCAGTTCTTC. Translated, it gives CASSPVGDTYNEQFF.

The chain links TRBV4-1 to TRBJ2-1; 13 nucleotides align to TRBD2. Germline lookup yields CDR1 MGHRA and CDR2 YSYEKL. The length of the CDR3 is 15 residues. The V gene end was trimmed by 6 bases and the J gene end by 5 bases; junction bases not matched to a gene: 4. CDR3 amino acids: CASRLAGGSHNEQFF. CDR3 nucleotides: TGCGCCAGCAGACTAGCGGGAGGGTCCCACAATGAGCAGTTCTTC.

The chain combines TRBV19 with TRBJ1-4; D gene ambiguous. The CDR3 runs to 17 residues. Deletions cut 1 base from V and 1 base from J, with 13 bases between. Germline CDR1 reads LNHDA; CDR2 reads SQIVND (reference sequence). CDR3 sequence reads: CASSIGLLGGTNEKLFF. The CDR3 region has the DNA TGTGCCAGTAGTATAGGATTGCTCGGTGGAACTAATGAAAAACTGTTTTTT.

J is TRBJ1-5 and V is TRBV6-5, with D tentatively TRBD1 (5 bases). The CDR3 runs to 14 residues. Trimming pared 6 bases from V and 3 bases from J, leaving 12 bases between. CDR1 MNHEY and CDR2 SVGAGI come from the germline V gene. The CDR3 bases are TGTGCCAGCAGCCACGACAGTTCCAATCAGCCCCAGCATTTT. Translated: CASSHDSSNQPQHF.

The V and J genes are TRBV10-1 and TRBJ2-1, with D hard to call. Trimming left V 3 bases short and J 4 bases short, with 7 bases between. This CDR3 region has 13 residues. The germline gives CDR1 WNHNN, CDR2 SYGVQD (reference sequence). CDR3 bases: TGCGCCAGCAGTGATTACGTTTACAATGAGCAGTTCTTC. Protein: CASSDYVYNEQFF.

V gene TRBV30 combines with J gene TRBJ1-5; D uncertain. CDR1 and CDR2 (germline): GTSNPN, SVGIG (reference sequence). CDR3 size: 14 residues. The V end lost 0 bases, the J end lost 0 bases, and 6 bases lay between the germline ends. CDR3 nucleotides: TGTGCCTGGAGTGTACGAGTTAGCAATCAGCCCCAGCATTTT. Translating it yields CAWSVRVSNQPQHF.

The V gene is TRBV27, the J gene TRBJ2-5; 8 bases align to TRBD2. The CDR3 has 14 residues. Germline values: CDR1 MNHEY, CDR2 SMNVEV (reference sequence). V lost 3 bases, J lost 4 bases, and 4 bases stayed unmatched. In DNA form, the CDR3 reads TGTGCCAGCAGTTTTGGACTAGCTGGAGAGACCCAGTACTTC. The encoded protein is CASSFGLAGETQYF.

The J gene is TRBJ2-3, the V gene TRBV5-1, with D possibly being TRBD2 (5 bases). Germline loops: CDR1 SGHRS, CDR2 YFSETQ. CDR3 size: 14 residues. The ends were cut back, 2 bases at V and 4 bases at J, with 11 bases in the middle. The CDR3 DNA follows: TGCGCCAGCAGCTTCGGGGTCTACGCAGATACGCAGTATTTT. Encoded protein: CASSFGVYADTQYF.

This chain links TRBV2 with TRBJ1-4; no reliable D call. This CDR3 spans 15 amino acids. CDR1 SNHLY and CDR2 FYNNEI come from the germline V gene. V was cut by 3 bases and J by 2 bases, with 10 bases left in between. CDR3 in amino acids: CASSEGRATNEKLFF. The CDR3 DNA is TGTGCCAGCAGTGAGGGGAGGGCTACTAATGAAAAACTGTTTTTT.

V usage is TRBV5-4 and J usage is TRBJ1-6, with D possibly TRBD1 on 6 matching bases. V was clipped by 6 bases and J by 6 bases, with 13 bases between them. The germline CDR1 and CDR2 sequences are SGHNT and YYREEE (reference sequence). The CDR3 totals 14 residues. The CDR3 loop reads CASTSGQTNSPLHF. The CDR3 nucleotides read TGTGCCAGCACCTCGGGACAAACTAATTCACCCCTCCACTTT.

This clone was seen once. This sequence joins TRBV19 and TRBJ1-5; 9 bases map to TRBD1. CDR1 and CDR2 from the germline V gene are LNHDA and SQIVND (reference sequence). This CDR3 is built from 17 residues. V was pared by 1 base and J by 0 bases, with 4 bases of the junction left unmatched. The CDR3 coding sequence is TGTGCCAGTAGTATAGTAGAGACAGGGGGTAGCAATCAGCCCCAGCATTTT. Translating it yields CASSIVETGGSNQPQHF.

The V gene is TRBV5-1, the J gene TRBJ2-2, with D unresolved. This CDR3 is built from 17 residues. Germline CDR1 and CDR2: SGHRS and YFSETQ. V was clipped by 4 bases and J by 4 bases, with 20 bases between them. CDR3 sequence: CASSPHLGDLGTGELFF. CDR3 bases: TGCGCCAGCAGCCCGCATTTGGGTGACCTAGGCACCGGGGAGCTGTTTTTT.

The chain uses TRBV28 and TRBJ1-2, with D perhaps TRBD1 (5 bases). V shed 5 bases and J shed 4 bases, with 14 bases lying between them. CDR1 and CDR2 from the germline V gene are MDHEN and SYDVKM. CDR3 length: 14 amino acids. CDR3 loop: CASSVTGGTYGYTF. CDR3 DNA: TGTGCCAGCAGTGTGACTGGGGGTACCTATGGCTACACCTTC.

The V gene is TRBV28, the J gene TRBJ2-1; D may be TRBD2 (6 bases). CDR1 MDHEN and CDR2 SYDVKM come from the germline V gene. Trimming removed 2 bases from V and 10 bases from J, with 12 bases in between. The CDR3 covers 13 residues. The CDR3 bases are TGTGCCAGCAGTTTACTCGGGGCGGGGGAGCAGTTCTTC. As protein: CASSLLGAGEQFF. The full variable domain, completed using reference TRBV28 and TRBJ2-1, is DVKVTQSSRYLVKRTGEKVFLECVQDMDHENMFWYRQDPGLGLRLIYFSYDVKMKEKGDIPEGYSVSREKKERFSLILESASTNQTSMYLCASSLLGAGEQFFGPGTRLTVL.

The gene calls are TRBV4-2 and TRBJ1-3, with D tentatively TRBD1 (5 bases). Germline-derived CDR1 and CDR2 are LGHNA and YNFKEQ. Trimming removed 0 bases from V and 2 bases from J, with 14 bases in between. The CDR3 covers 17 residues. The CDR3 spells CASSQDRGAQPGNTIYF. As DNA, the CDR3 is TGTGCCAGCAGCCAAGATCGTGGGGCGCAGCCTGGAAACACCATATATTTT.

This sequence joins TRBV19 and TRBJ1-6, with 7 bases that match TRBD1. The CDR3 totals 15 residues. The germline CDR1 and CDR2 sequences are LNHDA and SQIVND (reference sequence). After removal of 7 bases from V and 10 bases from J, the junction contained 13 bases not matched to a gene. CDR3 protein: CASKDQTGVGSPLHF. CDR3 coding DNA: TGTGCCAGTAAAGACCAAACAGGGGTCGGATCACCCCTCCACTTT.

The chain carries TRBV7-2 and TRBJ2-5, with TRBD2 identical over 9 bases. The V and J ends lost 0 bases and 5 bases, in that order; junction bases with no gene match: 4. CDR3 size: 15 residues. Germline assignment: CDR1 SGHTA and CDR2 FQGNSA. CDR3 bases: TGTGCCAGCAGCTTAGCGCTTGCGGGAGGGGAGACCCAGTACTTC. Its protein product is CASSLALAGGETQYF.

This clone was seen a handful of times. This chain links TRBV5-1 with TRBJ1-2, with D possibly TRBD1 on 6 matching bases. Germline CDR1 SGHRS, CDR2 YFSETQ. The germline V and J ends were trimmed by 3 bases and 7 bases, with 22 bases remaining between them. The CDR3 is 16 residues long. The CDR3 coding sequence is TGCGCCAGCAGCTCCGGCTGGACAGTGCTGCTTACTGGCTACACCTTC. Residues: CASSSGWTVLLTGYTF.